Included here is one TCR beta chain sequence, with context. The antigen it binds to is not known. No much larger clone exists at a distance of one base, and base qualities are not known. Libraries were made using 5' RACE. Sequencing used an Illumina HiSeq 2500. A second PCR of about 6 to 12 cycles was run with a J-beta primer mix and a sample-barcoded 5' primer. A unique molecular identifier was introduced onto each TCR beta cDNA molecule by a template-switch 5' adaptor carrying 12 random nucleotides. Each sample yielded at least 3 million CDR3-containing paired-end reads. All of the RNA was converted into first-strand cDNA using the Mint cDNA synthesis kit, with a TRBC-specific oligonucleotide serving as the primer. All cDNA was treated with uracil-DNA glycosylase and then went through a first 18-cycle PCR with the universal primers M1SS and BC2_uni_R. In the source study's methods: Normalization of each sample was performed by random selection of 1 million high-quality reads, each carrying a distinct molecular identifier. Instead of being binned into consensus sequences, reads with shared molecular identifiers were discarded. MiTCR, run with a Q25 quality threshold and the strictest error-elimination algorithm, handled CDR3 identification, clonotype clustering and error correction. A nonparametric unseen species model with Euler transformation was used to estimate lower-bound total TCR beta diversity. TCRdb's own reprocessing of the public reads used fastp at Q25 and MiXCR and kept productive beta chains. CDR3 protein sequences are deduplicated, and each keeps its most common genes and DNA. The V and J calls here are based on TCRdb, not the publication. Within this sample are roughly 1,800,000 distinct CDR3 sequences, with roughly 49% of them counted one time only. The top ten clonotypes cover 2.1% of the sample.

The germline V gene sets CDR1 to SGHTA and CDR2 to FQGTGA. The CDR3 runs 14 amino acids, cysteine and phenylalanine included. Only the CDR3 part of the read is kept: 42 bases, read in frame from the first base. These data are taken from a study of blood T cells in healthy people across ages (dated by TCRdb to the mid-2010s). Context from the whole study: Template switching captured roughly one uniquely barcoded TCR beta cDNA molecule per two T cells in model experiments. Using deep sequencing normalized with unique cDNA molecular identifiers, the study measured how TCR beta repertoire diversity changes with age. To avoid experimental bias, donors of different ages were randomly spread across the sequencing lanes. The donors were divided into four age groups: young (average roughly 17 years), middle-aged (approximately 41), aged (roughly 60) and long-lived (about 80). For two donors (one aged 18 to 29 and one aged 80 or older), the study analyzed two additional independent replicas of 1 million unique cDNA reads from the same blood draw. Paper-wide results and their limitations: Observed TCR beta diversity correlated strongly with the percentage of naive T cells measured by flow cytometry. Since profiling was done on bulk unsorted PBMCs, naive and antigen-experienced compartments could not be conclusively compared. Estimates of total diversity based on one million sequenced T cells were considered lower bounds and underestimates. Compared with the aged group, the long-lived group had more naive CD4+ T cells, fewer expanded clones and increased TCR diversity, suggesting age selection. Because donor CMV infection status was unknown, age-related changes in expanded clonotypes were potentially confounded. Observed TCR beta diversity per million T cells fell roughly linearly with age, and a significant reduction was already apparent by age around 36.

Donors were 35 to 40 systemically healthy Caucasian individuals from Russia aged roughly 6 to 100 years. Each donor gave 8.5 to 10 milliliters of peripheral blood, collected into EDTA-treated Vacutainer tubes. Ficoll-Paque density-gradient centrifugation was used to isolate PBMCs, with at least 6.5 million per sample. Total RNA, at least 6 micrograms per sample, was extracted from PBMCs with Trizol reagent. For every donor, flow cytometry on a PBMC aliquot measured the percentage of naive CD45RAhigh/CD27high T cells. The chain joins TRBV7-3 to TRBJ2-7; TRBD1 lines up with 7 middle nucleotides. The J call could be wrong; TRBJ2-5 is a better fit for the DNA end. The sequencing input was blood. The sequence was obtained from a woman in her forties in good health. The DNA sequence reads TGTGCCAGCAGCTTAGGACAGGAGAGAGAGACCCAGTACTTC. Protein translation: CASSLGQERETQYF.